These T cell receptor beta chains were read from a single sample in a study of T cells in Graves' hyperthyroidism and ophthalmopathy. Each CDR3 protein is one row after TCRdb ran MiXCR on the multiplex PCR reads. The sample consists of roughly 570,000 distinct CDR3 sequences, 35% to 55% of them appearing once. Sequencing was performed on peripheral blood or thyroid tissue (not recorded which). Receptors originate from an adult woman with Graves' disease, either hyperthyroidism or ophthalmopathy (not recorded which). Both conserved end residues are part of each CDR3. A D gene is named only where the DNA matches it firmly. Rows may omit the clone size; those that give it use once, few, many or a size class.

abundance	d_gene	v_gene	j_gene	CDR3aa	CDR3nt
once	-	TRBV25-1	TRBJ1-6	CASRDTRDSPLHF	TGTGCCAGCAGGGACACCAGGGATTCACCCCTCCACTTT
once	TRBD1	TRBV14	TRBJ1-5	CASSQEPGQGHQPQHF	TGTGCCAGCAGCCAAGAGCCGGGACAGGGCCATCAGCCCCAGCATTTT
-	TRBD1	TRBV12-3/TRBV12-4	TRBJ2-7	CASSWPGQGYYEQYF	TGTGCCAGCAGTTGGCCGGGACAGGGTTACTACGAGCAGTACTTC
few	-	TRBV2	TRBJ1-6	CASTGQSSYNSPLHF	TGTGCCAGCACTGGCCAGAGCTCCTATAATTCACCCCTCCACTTT
-	-	TRBV2	TRBJ1-5	CASRELPGNQPQHF	TGTGCCAGCAGAGAGCTGCCAGGGAATCAGCCCCAGCATTTT
once	TRBD1	TRBV7-2	TRBJ1-2	CASSIRTGPPYGYTF	TGTGCCAGCAGCATAAGGACAGGGCCTCCCTATGGCTACACCTTC
-	-	TRBV10-3	TRBJ2-2	CAISEPSFNTGELFF	TGTGCCATCAGTGAGCCCTCATTCAACACCGGGGAGCTGTTTTTT
many	-	TRBV6-6	TRBJ1-1	CASSSNRAEEAFF	TGTGCCAGCAGTAGTAACAGGGCCGAAGAAGCTTTCTTT
few	TRBD1	TRBV19	TRBJ2-6	CASSPRGYSGANVLTF	TGTGCCAGTAGTCCCAGGGGGTACTCTGGGGCCAACGTCCTGACTTTC
-	TRBD1	TRBV6-2/TRBV6-3	TRBJ2-7	CASSYYRGPSHEQYF	TGTGCCAGTAGTTACTACAGGGGCCCCTCTCACGAGCAGTACTTC
many	-	TRBV12-3/TRBV12-4	TRBJ1-5	CASSGEYRLLSGNQPQHF	TGTGCCAGCAGTGGGGAATACAGGCTGTTGTCTGGCAATCAGCCCCAGCATTTT
once	-	TRBV5-1	TRBJ1-4	CASTYREGGEKLFF	TGCGCCAGCACCTACAGGGAGGGCGGTGAAAAACTGTTTTTT
-	-	TRBV5-1	TRBJ2-7	CASSSATGTGEQYF	TGCGCCAGCAGCTCGGCGACAGGGACTGGCGAGCAGTACTTC
-	-	TRBV7-6	TRBJ1-4	CASSLFQGDEKLFF	TGTGCCAGCAGCTTATTCCAGGGTGACGAAAAACTGTTTTTT
few	-	TRBV30	TRBJ1-6	CAWADPSGDNSPLHF	TGTGCCTGGGCCGACCCTTCGGGGGATAATTCACCCCTCCACTTT
-	-	TRBV29-1	TRBJ2-2	CSGGELFF	TGCAGTGGGGGGGAGCTGTTTTTT
many	-	TRBV24-1	TRBJ2-7	CATRGEGTYEQYF	TGTGCCACCCGTGGCGAAGGGACCTACGAGCAGTACTTC
many	-	TRBV25-1	TRBJ1-1	CASRTYGRNTEAFF	TGTGCCAGCAGGACGTACGGTAGGAACACTGAAGCTTTCTTT
-	-	TRBV20-1	TRBJ1-5	CSVAATVGQPQHF	TGCAGTGTAGCGGCGACAGTAGGCCAGCCCCAGCATTTT
-	TRBD1	TRBV19	TRBJ1-2	CASRGQGALGYTF	TGTGCCAGTAGGGGACAGGGGGCGCTTGGCTACACCTTC
-	-	TRBV5-1	TRBJ2-6	CASSRWGDGANVLTF	TGCGCCAGCAGCCGCTGGGGTGATGGGGCCAACGTCCTGACTTTC
-	TRBD1	TRBV5-1	TRBJ1-4	CASSVSGQARGTDEKLFF	TGCGCCAGCAGCGTCTCGGGACAGGCTAGGGGCACCGATGAAAAACTGTTTTTT
-	TRBD1	TRBV7-3	TRBJ2-7	CASSRSGQGYEQYF	TGTGCCAGCAGCCGATCCGGACAGGGCTACGAGCAGTACTTC
many	-	TRBV20-1	TRBJ1-3	CSAARGISGNTIYF	TGCAGTGCTGCAAGGGGGATCTCTGGAAACACCATATATTTT
-	-	TRBV10-3	TRBJ1-2	CAISPGGEGYTF	TGTGCCATCAGCCCGGGAGGGGAAGGCTACACCTTC
-	-	TRBV7-2	TRBJ1-4	CASSLTGMKEKLFF	TGTGCCAGCAGCTTAACAGGGATGAAGGAAAAACTGTTTTTT
few	TRBD1	TRBV10-3	TRBJ1-2	CASSYRDSPYGYTF	TGTGCCAGCAGTTATCGGGACAGTCCCTATGGCTACACCTTC
many	TRBD1	TRBV29-1	TRBJ2-2	CSVEDLQGPGELFF	TGCAGCGTTGAAGATCTACAGGGGCCCGGGGAGCTGTTTTTT
-	-	TRBV4-2	TRBJ1-5	CASSQDTFSNQPQHF	TGTGCCAGCAGCCAAGATACGTTTAGCAATCAGCCCCAGCATTTT
-	-	TRBV10-3	TRBJ1-2	CAISGDRNYGYTF	TGTGCCATCAGTGGAGACAGGAACTATGGCTACACCTTC
few	-	TRBV20-1	TRBJ2-5	CSARGSHQETQYF	TGCAGTGCTAGAGGGTCTCATCAAGAGACCCAGTACTTC
many	TRBD1	TRBV4-1	TRBJ1-3	CASSQGAGGQGDRNTIYF	TGCGCCAGCAGCCAAGGGGCGGGGGGACAGGGCGACAGAAACACCATATATTTT
many	TRBD2	TRBV20-1	TRBJ2-7	CSARSLAGDSYEQYF	TGCAGTGCTAGGTCCCTAGCGGGAGACTCCTACGAGCAGTACTTC
many	TRBD2	TRBV7-9	TRBJ2-7	CASSSSLDGLGQYF	TGTGCCAGCAGCTCTTCTCTTGACGGACTAGGGCAGTACTTC